Detailed here is one TCR beta chain. The antigen remains unidentified. TCRdb reprocessed the reads via MiXCR and lists one record per CDR3 protein. Of approximately 910,000 distinct CDR3 sequences listed, approximately 32% are singletons. CDR1 is DFQATT, CDR2 SNEGSKA, per germline (reference sequence). There are 14 residues in the CDR3. Trimming took 4 bases from V and 6 from J, leaving 18 bases between them. This sample is part of a study of T cell repertoires in cytomegalovirus infection. Across the study: Alongside well-studied HLA-B-restricted CMV epitopes, recently identified HLA-C-restricted CMV epitopes were also used. Evidence of both CMV infection and a matching HLA type came from public TCR beta signatures. Regarding the study as a whole: HLA-C-restricted CMV-specific TCR beta clonotypes were dominant in the ex vivo response.

The chain combines TRBV20-1 with TRBJ1-1; TRBD1 is a possible D gene (6 bases). The clonotype was recovered from a human donor in good health (CMV status not recorded). Some clones in this sample may be carry-over from other donors' samples. The material was cultured CD8+ T cells from PBMCs, obtained from culture after CMV antigen stimulation. CDR3 nucleotides: TGCAGTGCTAACTTCGTCCGGACAGACCCTGAAGCTTTCTTT. This gives the protein CSANFVRTDPEAFF.